The clone carrying this T cell receptor (beta chain) was seen only once. This sample was included in a study of blood T cell repertoires in COVID-19. Study information: In each case, the material was cDNA or gDNA derived from T cells, B-cell-depleted T cells, or PBMCs.

Method: immunoSEQ multiplex PCR; TCRdb's copy keeps in-frame clones and lacks some. Of some 180,000 clones listed, around 88% are singletons. The CDR3 is 13 residues long. The V gene's germline CDR1 is SQVTM and CDR2 ANQGSEA. Trimming shortened V by 6 bases and J by 1 base, and 12 bases separated the two germline ends. The source material was peripheral blood. This receptor was obtained from a woman in her seventies who had recovered from COVID-19. This sequence joins TRBV29-1 and TRBJ1-1; weak D call: TRBD1 (6 bases). The CDR3 spells CSVRGAANTEAFF. The CDR3 DNA reads as TGCAGCGTACGGGGGGCCGCGAACACTGAAGCTTTCTTT.